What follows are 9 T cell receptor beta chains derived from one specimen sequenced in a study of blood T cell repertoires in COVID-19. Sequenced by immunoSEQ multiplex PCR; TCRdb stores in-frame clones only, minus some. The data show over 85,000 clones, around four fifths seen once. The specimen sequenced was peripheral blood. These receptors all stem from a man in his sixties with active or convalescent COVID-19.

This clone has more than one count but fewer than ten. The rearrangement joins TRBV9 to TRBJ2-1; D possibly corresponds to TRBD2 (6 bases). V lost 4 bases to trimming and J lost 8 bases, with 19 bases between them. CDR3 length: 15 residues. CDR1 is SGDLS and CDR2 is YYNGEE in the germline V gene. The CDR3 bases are TGTGCCAGCAGCCTTTCCGTCGGGAGAGGGGATGAGCAGTTCTTC. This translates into CASSLSVGRGDEQFF.

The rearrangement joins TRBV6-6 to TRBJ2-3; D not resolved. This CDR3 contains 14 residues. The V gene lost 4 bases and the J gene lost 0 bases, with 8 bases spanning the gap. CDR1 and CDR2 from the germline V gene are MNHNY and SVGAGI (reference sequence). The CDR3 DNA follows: TGTGCCAGCAGTTCCTCATATAGCACAGATACGCAGTATTTT. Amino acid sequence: CASSSSYSTDTQYF.

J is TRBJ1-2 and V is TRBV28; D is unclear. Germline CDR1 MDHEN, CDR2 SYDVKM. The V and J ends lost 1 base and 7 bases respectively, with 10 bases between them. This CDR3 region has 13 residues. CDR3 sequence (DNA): TGTGCCAGCAGTTTATTGCACGCCGGTGGCTACACCTTC. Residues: CASSLLHAGGYTF.

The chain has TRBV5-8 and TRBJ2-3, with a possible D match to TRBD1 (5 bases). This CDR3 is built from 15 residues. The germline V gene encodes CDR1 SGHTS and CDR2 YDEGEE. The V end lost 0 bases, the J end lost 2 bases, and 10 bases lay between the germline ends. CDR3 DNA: TGTGCCAGCAGCTTGGAGGGGCTAACCACAGATACGCAGTATTTT. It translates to CASSLEGLTTDTQYF.

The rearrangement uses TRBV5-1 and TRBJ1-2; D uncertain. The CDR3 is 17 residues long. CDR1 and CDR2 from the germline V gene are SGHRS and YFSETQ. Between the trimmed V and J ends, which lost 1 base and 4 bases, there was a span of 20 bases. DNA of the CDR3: TGCGCCAGCAGCTTGCCCTTGGAGGACCCAAGTTTCTATGGCTACACCTTC. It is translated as CASSLPLEDPSFYGYTF.

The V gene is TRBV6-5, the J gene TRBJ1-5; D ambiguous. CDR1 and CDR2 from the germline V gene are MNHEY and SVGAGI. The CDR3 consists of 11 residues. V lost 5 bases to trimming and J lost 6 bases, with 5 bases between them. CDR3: CASSRSQPQHF. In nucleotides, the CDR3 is TGTGCCAGCAGTCGGTCTCAGCCCCAGCATTTT.

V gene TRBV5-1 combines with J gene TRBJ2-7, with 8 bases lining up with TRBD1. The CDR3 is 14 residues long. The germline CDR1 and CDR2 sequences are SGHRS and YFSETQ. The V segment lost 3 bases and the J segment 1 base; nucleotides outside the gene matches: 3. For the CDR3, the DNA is TGCGCCAGCAGCTCAGGGGACAGGTCCTACGAGCAGTACTTC. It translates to CASSSGDRSYEQYF.

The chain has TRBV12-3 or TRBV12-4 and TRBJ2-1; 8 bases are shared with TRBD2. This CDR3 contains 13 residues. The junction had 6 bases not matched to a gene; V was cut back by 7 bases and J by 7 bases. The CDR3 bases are TGTGCCAGCAACGTAGCGGGAATTAATGAGCAGTTCTTC. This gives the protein CASNVAGINEQFF.

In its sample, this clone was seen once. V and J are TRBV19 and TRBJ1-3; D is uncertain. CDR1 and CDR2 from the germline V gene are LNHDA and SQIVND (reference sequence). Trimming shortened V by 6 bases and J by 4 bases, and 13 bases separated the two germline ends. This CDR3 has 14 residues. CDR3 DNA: TGTGCCAGTAGAGACTTTGGCGCCGGAAACACCATATATTTT. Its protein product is CASRDFGAGNTIYF.